The next 13 T cell receptor beta chains were all read from a single sample in a study of technical replicates of blood from a handful of donors. The data were produced by immunoSEQ multiplex PCR, yet TCRdb's version contains in-frame clones alone and is incomplete. The data hold under 100,000 clones, with about 93% observed a single time. The material sequenced was T cells isolated from PBMCs. These receptors were collected from a human donor in good health.

J is TRBJ2-2 and V is TRBV27; D might be TRBD2 (8 bases). The CDR3 spans 14 residues. Germline loops: CDR1 MNHEY, CDR2 SMNVEV (reference sequence). With 8 bases removed from V and 6 bases from J, the gap between germline ends came to 16 bases. CDR3 coding DNA: TGTGCCAGCCTGGCAGGGGGACTAGCCGGGGAGCTGTTTTTT. This gives the protein CASLAGGLAGELFF.

The rearrangement joins TRBV6-1 to TRBJ1-1, with D hard to call. Trimming took 7 bases from V and 6 from J, leaving 18 bases between them. The CDR3 spans 14 residues. CDR1 is MNHNS, CDR2 SASEGT, per germline. The CDR3 is CASIRTEHDSEAFF. The CDR3 DNA reads as TGTGCCAGCATCCGAACCGAGCATGATTCTGAAGCTTTCTTT.

This chain links TRBV7-2 with TRBJ2-7; weak D call: TRBD1 (6 bases). The CDR3 length is 14 residues. V gave up 3 bases and J gave up 2 bases, with 11 bases separating them. Germline CDR1 is SGHTA and CDR2 is FQGNSA. The CDR3, as DNA: TGTGCCAGCAGCTTCTCCCAGGGGCCCTACGAGCAGTACTTC. This codes for CASSFSQGPYEQYF.

The chain joins TRBV6-6 to TRBJ1-2, with 12 bases matching TRBD1. The CDR3 contains 16 residues. Germline lookup yields CDR1 MNHNY and CDR2 SVGAGI (reference sequence). Trimming took 2 bases from V and 5 from J; bases not matched to a gene: 6. The CDR3 sequence is CASSYGTGGANYGYTF. As DNA, the CDR3 is TGTGCCAGCAGTTACGGGACAGGGGGCGCAAATTATGGCTACACCTTC.

The CDR3 loop is CASSLVSGQPSYEQYF. The CDR3 DNA sequence: TGTGCCAGCTCACTCGTGTCGGGACAGCCGTCCTACGAGCAGTACTTC. This chain connects TRBV18 to TRBJ2-7; 7 bases align to TRBD1. The CDR3 is 16 residues long. V trimming: 4 bases; J trimming: 1 base; junction bases outside the gene matches: 10. The germline CDR1 and CDR2 sequences are KGHSH and LQKENI.

This chain links TRBV4-1 with TRBJ2-3; TRBD2 matches 7 bases. CDR1 is MGHRA and CDR2 is YSYEKL in the germline V gene. Unmatched junction bases numbered 16, after V lost 1 base and J lost 3 bases. This CDR3 is built from 19 residues. The CDR3, as DNA: TGCGCCAGCAGCCAAGTATCGGCGGGAGCGGGAAGGACAACAGATACGCAGTATTTT. This codes for CASSQVSAGAGRTTDTQYF.

V gene TRBV23-1 combines with J gene TRBJ1-5; D is unresolved. TRBV23-1 belongs to the ORF category, with a function that is uncertain. Trimming cost V 0 bases and J 2 bases, with 8 bases left between them. The CDR3 has 15 amino acids. The CDR3 coding sequence is TGCGCCAGCAGTCAATCTCGGGTTCGCAATCAGCCCCAGCATTTT. Translating gives CASSQSRVRNQPQHF.

The genes are TRBV5-1 and TRBJ2-3, with 8 bases aligning to TRBD1. The CDR3 contains 16 residues. The ends lost 0 bases at V and 2 bases at J; junction bases unmatched: 5. CDR1 SGHRS and CDR2 YFSETQ come from the germline V gene. In DNA, the CDR3 is TGCGCCAGCAGCTTGGGACAGGGGCTCGACACAGATACGCAGTATTTT. As protein: CASSLGQGLDTDTQYF.

The V and J genes are TRBV5-4 and TRBJ2-6, with 10 positions matching TRBD1. Germline loops: CDR1 SGHNT, CDR2 YYREEE (reference sequence). The V gene end was trimmed by 1 base and the J gene end by 0 bases; junction bases not matched to a gene: 4. The CDR3 loop spans 18 amino acids. The CDR3 here is CASSLLDRGISGANVLTF. The CDR3 nucleotides read TGTGCCAGCAGCTTGTTGGACAGGGGGATCTCTGGGGCCAACGTCCTGACTTTC.

The V and J genes are TRBV6-5 and TRBJ1-1, with 8 bases fitting TRBD1. The trim removed 5 bases at V and 3 bases at J, leaving 5 bases unmatched. This CDR3 contains 14 residues. CDR1 MNHEY and CDR2 SVGAGI come from the germline V gene. CDR3 sequence reads: CASSETTGDTEAFF. The CDR3 DNA sequence: TGTGCCAGCAGTGAAACGACAGGGGACACTGAAGCTTTCTTT.

CDR3 protein: CASSLVPAGGTSEQFF. CDR3 nucleotide sequence: TGTGCCAGCAGCTTAGTACCAGCGGGAGGGACTAGTGAGCAGTTCTTC. The rearrangement links TRBV7-2 to TRBJ2-1; 10 bases are a match to TRBD2. The germline V gene has CDR1 SGHTA and CDR2 FQGNSA. This CDR3 spans 16 amino acids. V was pared by 1 base and J by 9 bases, with 9 bases of the junction left unmatched.

The rearrangement uses TRBV11-3 and TRBJ2-5, with D perhaps matching TRBD1 (6 bases). CDR1 SGHNT and CDR2 YENEEA come from the germline V gene. The CDR3 sequence is 14 residues long. The V end lost 8 bases, the J end lost 3 bases, and 16 bases lay between the germline ends. CDR3: CASGEWKGEETQYF. Here the CDR3 DNA reads TGTGCCAGCGGCGAATGGAAGGGGGAAGAGACCCAGTACTTC.

The chain has TRBV27 and TRBJ2-7; 10 bases line up with TRBD1. J was trimmed by 3 bases and V by 3 bases; bases with no gene match: 8. The CDR3 runs to 16 residues. CDR1 and CDR2 (germline): MNHEY, SMNVEV (reference sequence). The CDR3 spells CASSFSGQGGNYEQYF. The DNA for the CDR3 is TGTGCCAGCAGTTTTTCCGGACAGGGGGGCAACTACGAGCAGTACTTC.